This entry is about one T cell receptor beta chain. Antigen unknown. The entry originates in a study of cytomegalovirus exposure and HLA in healthy donors. Study-wide results and limits: Prior analysis indicated that the majority of TCR beta V segments exhibited productivity approximately 87% or approximately 30% of the time. In vitro checks showed that a few CMV-associated chains really do target CMV antigens. A later analysis associated roughly 15,000 TCR beta sequences with HLA alleles at a 0.05 false discovery rate.

V gave up 1 base and J gave up 3 bases, with 10 bases separating them. The CDR3 consists of 15 residues. Germline-derived CDR1 and CDR2 are SGHTA and FQGNSA. In nominal health when sampled, donors likely had unrecorded immune exposures nonetheless. PCR was performed using 60 Vbeta and 13 Jbeta primers. Using immunoSEQ multiplex PCR, the repertoire was profiled, and TCRdb retains in-frame clones only, with some absent. The sample consists of roughly 100,000 clones, approximately 81% of them appearing once. The TCR originated in a man younger than 45 in good health and CMV-seronegative. The chain carries TRBV7-2 and TRBJ1-5; D is undetermined. Specimen: PBMCs. CDR3 sequence: CASSLVGGNNQPQHF. The CDR3 DNA is TGTGCCAGCAGCTTAGTAGGAGGGAACAATCAGCCCCAGCATTTT.